These T cell receptor beta chains were read from a single sample in a study of regulatory T cells in long-lasting Graves disease. Via MiXCR, TCRdb re-called the multiplex PCR reads, giving one row per CDR3 protein. The sample carries 700,000 or so distinct CDR3 sequences, about 32% recorded once. The source was peripheral blood mononuclear cells (PBMCs), collected when the disease was refractory, from a patient treated with antithyroid drugs. Every receptor here comes from a female donor with Graves disease. The CDR3 runs from the conserved cysteine through the conserved F or W. A D gene is named only where the DNA matches it firmly. Clone size is given for some rows only: seen once, a few or many times, or a class if the clone is expanded.

14	.	TRBV6-1	TRBJ1-1	TRBD1	TGTGCCAGCAGTGAAGAGGCGGTCAGGGGGTCCGCTTTCTTT	CASSEEAVRGSAFF
16	.	TRBV9	TRBJ1-4	TRBD1	TGTGCCAGCAGCGTAGGGGAAGGGACAGGGGGTGAAAAACTGTTTTTT	CASSVGEGTGGEKLFF
15	.	TRBV12-3/TRBV12-4	TRBJ2-3	TRBD2	TGTGCCAGCAGCGTACTAGCGGGAGGCTCAGATACGCAGTATTTT	CASSVLAGGSDTQYF
17	few	TRBV28	TRBJ1-6	.	TGTGCCAGCAGCAATTCGGGGGGTGTGGGTTATAATTCACCCCTCCACTTT	CASSNSGGVGYNSPLHF
13	few	TRBV6-1	TRBJ2-7	TRBD2	TGTGCCAGCAGGGAAGCGGGAGGCCGCGAGCAGTACTTC	CASREAGGREQYF
14	few	TRBV19	TRBJ1-6	TRBD1	TGTGCCAGTTTGGACAGGGGGCTCGGTTCACCCCTCCACTTT	CASLDRGLGSPLHF
15	few	TRBV12-3/TRBV12-4	TRBJ2-5	TRBD2	TGTGCCAGCAGTCCCGGACTAGCGGGAGGAGGGACCCAGTACTTC	CASSPGLAGGGTQYF
15	.	TRBV12-3/TRBV12-4	TRBJ1-3	.	TGTGCCAGCAGTCGGGACACTTACTCTGGAGACACCATATATTTT	CASSRDTYSGDTIYF
13	few	TRBV6-2/TRBV6-3	TRBJ2-2	.	TGTGCCAGCAGTTGGGTGGACACCGGGGAGCTGTTTTTT	CASSWVDTGELFF
17	.	TRBV7-9	TRBJ2-7	.	TGTGCCAGCAGCTTAATGGGGACGGGACACTCTTCCTACGAGCAGTACTTC	CASSLMGTGHSSYEQYF
15	.	TRBV11-2	TRBJ1-4	.	TGTGCCAGCAGCCACAAGTTATTTGCGGTAGAAAAACTGTTTTTT	CASSHKLFAVEKLFF
15	many	TRBV2	TRBJ2-7	.	TGTGCCAGCAGTGAATCGGCGGATAGCTCCTACGAGCAGTACTTC	CASSESADSSYEQYF
13	.	TRBV30	TRBJ1-1	TRBD1	TGTGCCTGGAGTGCCACCGGGACAGAGGAAGCTTTCTTT	CAWSATGTEEAFF
14	.	TRBV3-1	TRBJ1-1	.	TGTGCCAGCAGCCAAGAGTGGTGGAACACTGAAGCTTTCTTT	CASSQEWWNTEAFF
14	few	TRBV6-1	TRBJ1-6	TRBD1	TGTGCCAGCCGCAGGGACAGGGGTAATTCACCCCTCCACTTT	CASRRDRGNSPLHF
17	many	TRBV12-3/TRBV12-4	TRBJ1-5	.	TGTGCCAGCAGTTTAGTGGCATCCCTTAATAGCAATCAGCCCCAGCATTTT	CASSLVASLNSNQPQHF
13	few	TRBV10-1	TRBJ1-1	.	TGCGCCAGCAGTGACCTGGTGGGCACTGAAGCTTTCTTT	CASSDLVGTEAFF
17	.	TRBV5-1	TRBJ2-2	.	TGCGCCAGCAGCAGTAACACCCGGGTCTCAAACACCGGGGAGCTGTTTTTT	CASSSNTRVSNTGELFF
15	.	TRBV3-1	TRBJ1-2	TRBD1	TGTGCCAGCAGCCAACCCTGGCCGGGACAGCATGGCTACACCTTC	CASSQPWPGQHGYTF
18	.	TRBV7-3	TRBJ2-7	TRBD2	TGTGCCAGCAGCTTAGGGACTAGCGGGAGGGGATTCAACTACGAGCAGTACTTC	CASSLGTSGRGFNYEQYF
17	few	TRBV11-2	TRBJ2-7	.	TGTGCCAGCAGCTCCCCCCGGGGAGCGCGTAGCTCCTACGAGCAGTACTTC	CASSSPRGARSSYEQYF
15	many	TRBV6-2/TRBV6-3	TRBJ1-2	.	TGTGCCAGCAGTTACTCCCTAGACAGGATGTCCGGCTACACCTTC	CASSYSLDRMSGYTF
15	few	TRBV28	TRBJ1-5	.	TGTGCCAGCAGTTTGGTACAGTCTACCCTCCAGCCCCAGCATTTT	CASSLVQSTLQPQHF
13	.	TRBV2	TRBJ2-5	.	TGTGCCAGCAGCCCCCCATCTGGGGCGACCCAGTACTTC	CASSPPSGATQYF
14	.	TRBV4-1	TRBJ1-5	.	TGCGCCAGCAGCCAACCGTCGGGGTTGTGGCCCCAGCATTTT	CASSQPSGLWPQHF
16	.	TRBV6-5	TRBJ1-6	TRBD1	TGTGCCAGCAGTTACTCAGGGGGCGCCAATAATTCACCCCTCCACTTT	CASSYSGGANNSPLHF
14	.	TRBV6-2/TRBV6-3	TRBJ2-2	.	TGTGCCGGAAGGGGAGCGGAGCACACCGGGGAGCTGTTTTTT	CAGRGAEHTGELFF
17	.	TRBV5-1	TRBJ2-7	TRBD1	TGCGCCAGCAGCCCCCCCGTGGGACAGGGTCTCTCCTACGAGCAGTACTTC	CASSPPVGQGLSYEQYF
14	many	TRBV5-1	TRBJ1-2	.	TGCGCCAGCAGCTCACCGGACACCAAGTCTGGCTACACCTTC	CASSSPDTKSGYTF
14	few	TRBV15	TRBJ1-2	TRBD1	TGTGCCACCAGCAAAACCGGGACAGGGGGTGGCTACACCTTC	CATSKTGTGGGYTF